Presented here are 2 T cell receptor beta chains from one specimen sequenced in a study of T-cell reconstitution after alpha-beta-depleted transplantation in children. Researchers prepared the TCRbeta library using unique molecular identifiers, the study reports. TCRdb reprocessed the PCR reads with MiXCR, giving one entry per CDR3 protein. The sample shows over 150,000 distinct CDR3 sequences, 6.3% of them seen only once. The sample in question was PBMCs, obtained before TCRalphabeta/CD19-depleted stem cell transplant. The receptors shown here come from a girl less than two years old with combined immunodeficiency, due to receive a stem cell transplant.

This clonotype was seen many times. The chain links TRBV5-1 to TRBJ2-7; D uncertain. This CDR3 is built from 13 residues. Trimming left V 0 bases short and J 3 bases short, with 7 bases between. From germline, CDR1 is SGHRS and CDR2 YFSETQ. CDR3 coding DNA: TGCGCCAGCAGCTTGGGTTTCAACTACGAGCAGTACTTC. Amino acid sequence: CASSLGFNYEQYF.

This clonotype was picked up many times. The chain employs TRBV7-7 and TRBJ2-3; perhaps TRBD2 as D (5 bases). CDR1 is SSHAT, CDR2 FNYEAQ, per germline (reference sequence). V lost 1 base to trimming and J lost 1 base, with 12 bases between them. The CDR3 covers 16 residues. The CDR3 spells CASSLGPPGGTDTQYF. DNA for the CDR3: TGTGCCAGCAGCTTAGGTCCCCCCGGGGGCACAGATACGCAGTATTTT.